The clone carrying this TCR beta chain is labeled as medium-sized (0.01 to 0.1%). This CDR3 spans 14 amino acids. CDR1 is KGHDR, CDR2 SFDVKD, per germline. Trimming left V 6 bases short and J 1 base short, with 8 bases between. Time point denoted: sample taken at primary tumor resection. Researchers sequenced whole RNA taken from tumor, nontumor lung or frozen PBMC without sorting. This sample is drawn from a study of spatial heterogeneity in lung cancer. Study information: Every unique TCR and UMI combination, on average, appeared more than ten times in raw reads.

TCRdb analysed the 5' RACE reads with MiXCR anew, one entry per CDR3 protein. The data contain almost 3,000 distinct CDR3 sequences, approximately 12% of them singletons. The rearrangement uses TRBV24-1 and TRBJ2-2; D gene ambiguous. This receptor was taken from a male donor with early-stage non-small cell lung cancer. This specimen consisted of normal lung tissue next to the tumor, obtained at surgery. The CDR3 bases are TGTGCCACCAGTACGATGGGGAACACCGGGGAGCTGTTTTTT. This encodes CATSTMGNTGELFF.